This T cell receptor beta chain was sequenced during a study of blood T cell repertoires in COVID-19. Across the study: From T cells, B-cell-depleted T cells, or PBMCs came the material, which was cDNA or gDNA.

Germline V gene sequence: CDR1 SGHNT, CDR2 YENEEA. With V trimmed by 2 bases and J by 9 bases, 12 bases remained unmatched. The CDR3 has 16 amino acids. Enrollment of patients from Seattle took place during active infection, with longitudinal follow-up. Original analysis: Nucleated cell counts were estimated from reference gene primer amplification. The table came from immunoSEQ multiplex PCR; TCRdb's copy has only in-frame clones and leaves some out. The V and J calls and clone size come from that table; D and trimming were worked out from the DNA. Among about 290,000 clones listed, roughly 86% were seen once.

The J gene is TRBJ2-1, the V gene TRBV11-3; 8 positions match TRBD2. The clonotype originates from a woman aged 25 to 45 with COVID-19, enrolled during active disease. The sequenced sample was peripheral blood. The CDR3 coding sequence is TGTGCCAGCAGCTTAAGTCGGGGGGGCTTGGAGGGTGAGCAGTTCTTC. Protein sequence: CASSLSRGGLEGEQFF.